The rows below give T cell receptor beta chains drawn from one sample of a study of T cells in Graves' hyperthyroidism and ophthalmopathy. TCRdb reprocessed the multiplex PCR reads via MiXCR and lists one record per CDR3 protein. This sample has a few hundred thousand distinct CDR3 sequences, with about 15% found just once. The specimen was blood. Receptor source: a woman aged 40 to 55 with Graves' hyperthyroidism that later progressed to Graves' ophthalmopathy. Each CDR3 is given with its conserved first and last residue. The D gene is left open where the match is weak. Clone size is stated in some rows and not others, as once, few, many or a class when expanded.

j_call d_call v_call clone_size cdr3_nt cdr3_aa
TRBJ2-3 TRBD1 TRBV18 few TGTGCCAGCTCACCTCCTCTGGGCAGGGGGCTTACAGATACGCAGTATTTT CASSPPLGRGLTDTQYF
TRBJ2-3 TRBD2 TRBV28 many TGTGCCAGCAGTTTAGTGTCTAGCGGGAGAACAGATACGCAGTATTTT CASSLVSSGRTDTQYF
TRBJ2-7 NA TRBV3-1 NA TGTGCCAGCAGCCAAGAAAGAGGGAACAGGGAGCAGGGCGAGCAGTACTTC CASSQERGNREQGEQYF
TRBJ2-7 NA TRBV5-1 many TGCGCCAGCAGCTTGGTAACTCCCGGGGCAGGGAGGAGCGAGCAGTACTTC CASSLVTPGAGRSEQYF
TRBJ1-6 NA TRBV12-3/TRBV12-4 many TGTGCCAGCAGTTTCACAGGAAATTCACCCCTCCACTTT CASSFTGNSPLHF
TRBJ2-1 NA TRBV5-1 few TGCGCCAGCAGCTTGTGGGACTCCCCGGGAGATGAGCAGTTCTTC CASSLWDSPGDEQFF
TRBJ2-7 TRBD2 TRBV18 many TGTGCCAGCTCACCAATGGCGGGAGGGCCGACGGGGGAGCAGTACTTC CASSPMAGGPTGEQYF
TRBJ2-7 TRBD2 TRBV6-5 NA TGTGCCAGCAGTTACTCGGGTAGCGGGAGTAGGAACGAGCAGTACTTC CASSYSGSGSRNEQYF
TRBJ2-5 NA TRBV29-1 many TGCAGCGTTGAAGGTAGACAGATCCAAGAGACCCAGTACTTC CSVEGRQIQETQYF
TRBJ2-1 NA TRBV10-2 NA TGCGCCAGCAGTGAGTCTTGGGGCCTACTAAACAATGAGCAGTTCTTC CASSESWGLLNNEQFF
TRBJ2-3 TRBD1 TRBV4-1 many TGCGCCAGCAGCCAAGGAGGACAGGGGACCACAGATACGCAGTATTTT CASSQGGQGTTDTQYF
TRBJ2-5 TRBD2 TRBV3-1 many TGTGCCAGCAGACTAGCGGGAGGACGGGAGACCCAGTACTTC CASRLAGGRETQYF
TRBJ1-6 NA TRBV20-1 many TGCAGTGCTAGAGCAGGGGATAATTCACCCCTCCACTTT CSARAGDNSPLHF
TRBJ2-7 TRBD1 TRBV7-9 once TGTGCCAGCAGCCCTCGGGCAGGGGGCTTCGACGAGCAGTACTTC CASSPRAGGFDEQYF
TRBJ1-4 NA TRBV20-1 many TGCAGTGCGGGGGGGGGGGCGGCTAATGAAAAACTGTTTTTT CSAGGGAANEKLFF
TRBJ2-1 NA TRBV5-6 many TGTGCCAGCCGGAGTGGGCGTATGGGCTACAATGAGCAGTTCTTC CASRSGRMGYNEQFF
TRBJ2-5 NA TRBV5-1 NA TGCGCCAGCAGCTTGGGTTCCTCCGGACCGGAGACCCAGTACTTC CASSLGSSGPETQYF
TRBJ1-1 NA TRBV6-9 NA TGTGCCAGCAATTGGGAGAGGACTGAAGCTTTCTTT CASNWERTEAFF
TRBJ2-1 TRBD2 TRBV5-1 many TGCGCCAGCAGAGCCAGACTAGCGGGAGATATATACAATGAGCAGTTCTTC CASRARLAGDIYNEQFF
TRBJ2-3 NA TRBV9 NA TGTGCCAGCAGCGGGATCCGCACAGATACGCAGTATTTT CASSGIRTDTQYF
TRBJ1-2 NA TRBV28 many TGTGCCAGCAGTTTTCAGGACATCCTGGGGTATGGCTACACCTTC CASSFQDILGYGYTF
TRBJ1-4 TRBD1 TRBV10-1 many TGCGCCAGTCACGGGACAGATCATGAAAAACTGTTTTTT CASHGTDHEKLFF
TRBJ2-1 TRBD2 TRBV15 NA TGTGCCACCAGCAGACGCGGACTAGCGGGATTAGATGAGCAGTTCTTC CATSRRGLAGLDEQFF
TRBJ2-5 NA TRBV6-2/TRBV6-3 NA TGTGCCGGCAGTTTCGGAGAGACCCAGTACTTC CAGSFGETQYF
TRBJ1-1 NA TRBV5-1 many TGCGCCAGCAGCCGAGGACAGCTAGTTAACACTGAAGCTTTCTTT CASSRGQLVNTEAFF
TRBJ1-4 NA TRBV28 many TGTGCCAACAGTCTCAGAGGGTTTGCGGAAAAACTGTTTTTT CANSLRGFAEKLFF
TRBJ2-7 TRBD1 TRBV28 many TGTGCCAGCAGTTTCTATACAGGGGGGCACGAGCAGTACTTC CASSFYTGGHEQYF
TRBJ2-7 NA TRBV28 NA TGTGCCAGCAGCCTAGGACGATATATAAGCTACGAGCAGTACTTC CASSLGRYISYEQYF
TRBJ2-7 TRBD1 TRBV15 many TGTGCCACCAGCGTTAAACAGGGGCCCTTCCCCTACGAGCAGTACTTC CATSVKQGPFPYEQYF
TRBJ1-1 NA TRBV18 many TGTGCCAGCTCACCATTTACAGGGACGGGCAATGGTGAAGCTTTCTTT CASSPFTGTGNGEAFF
TRBJ2-2 TRBD1 TRBV2 many TGTGCCAGCCGGAAGGACAGGGGGTCCACCGGGGAGCTGTTTTTT CASRKDRGSTGELFF
TRBJ2-3 NA TRBV6-5 many TGTGCCAGCAGTTACTCGGCGGGCTACACAGATACGCAGTATTTT CASSYSAGYTDTQYF
TRBJ1-5 NA TRBV2 NA TGTGCCAGCAGTGACGCGGCGGGTGATGGTCAGCCCCAGCATTTT CASSDAAGDGQPQHF
TRBJ2-1 NA TRBV18 few TGTGCCAGCTCACCACTATCGGGCCACAATGAGCAGTTCTTC CASSPLSGHNEQFF
TRBJ2-7 NA TRBV4-1 NA TGCGCCAGCAGCCAGTCCGGGACAACCTACGAGCAGTACTTC CASSQSGTTYEQYF
TRBJ2-1 TRBD1 TRBV6-1 few TGTGCCAGCAGTGAAGCGGGGACAGAACCCTACAATGAGCAGTTCTTC CASSEAGTEPYNEQFF
TRBJ1-6 TRBD1 TRBV14 NA TGTGCCAGCAGCCAGTTACTAACCCGGGACAGGGGTACCCATAATTCACCCCTCCACTTT CASSQLLTRDRGTHNSPLHF
TRBJ2-3 TRBD2 TRBV20-1 many TGCAGTGCTTACGGGACTAGCGGGCTCACAGATACGCAGTATTTT CSAYGTSGLTDTQYF
TRBJ1-5 TRBD1 TRBV7-6 many TGTGCCAGCAGCTTGACAGGGGGAGGTCAGCCCCAGCATTTT CASSLTGGGQPQHF
TRBJ1-1 TRBD1 TRBV29-1 NA TGCAGCGTTGAAACAGGGGGGACTGAAGCTTTCTTT CSVETGGTEAFF
TRBJ2-1 TRBD2 TRBV5-1 many TGCGCCAGCAGCCCGCCGTGGCGGGAGGGCCTCTATGAGCAGTTCTTC CASSPPWREGLYEQFF